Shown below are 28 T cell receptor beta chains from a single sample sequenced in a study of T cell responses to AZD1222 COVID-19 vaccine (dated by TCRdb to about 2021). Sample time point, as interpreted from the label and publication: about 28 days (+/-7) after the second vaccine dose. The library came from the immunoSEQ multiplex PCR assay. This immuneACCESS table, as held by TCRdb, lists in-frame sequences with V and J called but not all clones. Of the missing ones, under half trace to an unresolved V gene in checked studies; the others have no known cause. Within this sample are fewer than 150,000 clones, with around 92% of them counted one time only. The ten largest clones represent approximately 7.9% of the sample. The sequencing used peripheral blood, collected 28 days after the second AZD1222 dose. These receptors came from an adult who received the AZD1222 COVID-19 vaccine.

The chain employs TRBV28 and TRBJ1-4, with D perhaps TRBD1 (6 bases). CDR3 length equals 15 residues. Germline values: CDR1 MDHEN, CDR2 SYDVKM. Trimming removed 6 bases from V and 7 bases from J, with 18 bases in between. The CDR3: CASRRPGTFIEKLFF. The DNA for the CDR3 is TGTGCCAGCAGACGCCCCGGGACATTCATTGAAAAACTGTTTTTT.

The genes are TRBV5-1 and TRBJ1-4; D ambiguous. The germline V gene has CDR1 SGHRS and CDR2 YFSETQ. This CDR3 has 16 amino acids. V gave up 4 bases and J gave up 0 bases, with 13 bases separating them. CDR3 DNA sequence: TGCGCCAGCAGCAACCGAGACGGAGCAACTAATGAAAAACTGTTTTTT. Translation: CASSNRDGATNEKLFF.

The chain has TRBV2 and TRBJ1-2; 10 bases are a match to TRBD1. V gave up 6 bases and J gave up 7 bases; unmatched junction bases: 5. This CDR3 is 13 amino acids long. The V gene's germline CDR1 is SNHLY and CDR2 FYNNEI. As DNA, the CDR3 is TGTGCCAGCAGCCCCGGACAGGGGGGTGGCTACACCTTC. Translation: CASSPGQGGGYTF.

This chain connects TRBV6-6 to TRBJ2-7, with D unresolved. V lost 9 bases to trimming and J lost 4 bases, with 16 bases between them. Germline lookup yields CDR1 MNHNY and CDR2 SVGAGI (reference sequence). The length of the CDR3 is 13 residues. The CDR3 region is CASRYGREYEQYF. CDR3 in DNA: TGTGCCAGTCGGTACGGTCGAGAATACGAGCAGTACTTC.

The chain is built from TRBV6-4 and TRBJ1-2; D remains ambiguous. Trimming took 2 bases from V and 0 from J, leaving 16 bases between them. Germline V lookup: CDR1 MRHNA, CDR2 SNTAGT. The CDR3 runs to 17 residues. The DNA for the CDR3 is TGTGCCAGCAGTGACGTTCAGAACTCCCTCTCTAACTATGGCTACACCTTC. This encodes CASSDVQNSLSNYGYTF.

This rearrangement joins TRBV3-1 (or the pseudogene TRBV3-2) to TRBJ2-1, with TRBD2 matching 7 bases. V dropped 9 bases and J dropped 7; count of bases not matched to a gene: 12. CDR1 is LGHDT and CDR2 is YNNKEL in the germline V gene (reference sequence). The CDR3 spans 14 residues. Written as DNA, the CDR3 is TGTGCCAGTTCACTAGCGACCAAGGCGAATGAGCAGTTCTTC. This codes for CASSLATKANEQFF.

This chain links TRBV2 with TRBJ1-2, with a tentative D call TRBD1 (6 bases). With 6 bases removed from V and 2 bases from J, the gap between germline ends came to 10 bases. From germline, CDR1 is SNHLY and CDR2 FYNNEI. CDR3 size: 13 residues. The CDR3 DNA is TGTGCCAGCAGAATAACAGGGAACTATGGCTACACCTTC. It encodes CASRITGNYGYTF.

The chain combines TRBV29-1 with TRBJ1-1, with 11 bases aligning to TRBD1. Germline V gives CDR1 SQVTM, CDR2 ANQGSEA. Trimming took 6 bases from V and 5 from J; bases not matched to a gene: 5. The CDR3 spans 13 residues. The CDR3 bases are TGCAGCGTCCGGGGACAGGGGGTAACTGAAGCTTTCTTT. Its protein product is CSVRGQGVTEAFF. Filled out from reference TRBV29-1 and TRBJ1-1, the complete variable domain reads SAVISQKPSRDICQRGTSLTIQCQVDSQVTMMFWYRQQPGQSLTLIATANQGSEATYESGFVIDKFPISRPNLTFSTLTVSNMSPEDSSIYLCSVRGQGVTEAFFGQGTRLTVV.

CDR3 coding DNA: TGTGCCAGCAGTACTCTCTCAAACTATGGCTACACCTTC. This sequence encodes CASSTLSNYGYTF. The rearrangement uses TRBV6-2 or TRBV6-3 and TRBJ1-2; D unclear. Per the germline V gene, CDR1 is MNHEY and CDR2 is SVGEGT. V was cut by 5 bases and J by 2 bases, with 9 bases left in between. This CDR3 has 13 residues.

CDR3 sequence reads: CASSSGQRNSDTQYF. The CDR3 DNA reads TGTGCCAGCAGTTCGGGACAGCGGAATTCAGATACGCAGTATTTT. The chain has TRBV6-5 and TRBJ2-3; 7 positions match TRBD1. CDR3 length equals 15 residues. The junction had 8 bases not matched to a gene; V was cut back by 4 bases and J by 4 bases. Germline V gene lookup returns CDR1 MNHEY and CDR2 SVGAGI.

CDR3 nucleotide sequence: TGTGCCAGCAGTTTAGCCGCGACAGGGTTGGGCGAGCAGTACTTC. Encoded protein: CASSLAATGLGEQYF. The chain employs TRBV28 and TRBJ2-7; 7 nucleotides line up with TRBD1. CDR3 length: 15 amino acids. The V and J ends lost 2 bases and 6 bases, in that order; junction bases with no gene match: 10. CDR1 MDHEN and CDR2 SYDVKM come from the germline V gene.

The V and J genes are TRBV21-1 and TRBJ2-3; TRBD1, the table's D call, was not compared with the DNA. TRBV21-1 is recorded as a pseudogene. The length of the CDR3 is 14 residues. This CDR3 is CASRQGSNTDTQYF. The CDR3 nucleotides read TGTGCCAGCAGACAGGGGTCGAACACAGATACGCAGTATTTT.

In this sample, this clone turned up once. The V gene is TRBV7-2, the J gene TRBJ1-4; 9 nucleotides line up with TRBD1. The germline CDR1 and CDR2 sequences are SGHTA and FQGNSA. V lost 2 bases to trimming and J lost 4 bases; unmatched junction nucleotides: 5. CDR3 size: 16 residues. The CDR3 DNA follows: TGTGCCAGCAGCTTAATAGGACAGGGGAGTAATGAAAAACTGTTTTTT. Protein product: CASSLIGQGSNEKLFF.

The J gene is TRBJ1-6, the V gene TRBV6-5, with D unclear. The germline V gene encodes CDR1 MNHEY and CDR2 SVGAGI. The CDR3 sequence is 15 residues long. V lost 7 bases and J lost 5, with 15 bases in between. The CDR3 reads CASNKLPVDNSPLHF. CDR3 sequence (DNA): TGTGCCAGCAACAAGTTACCAGTTGATAATTCACCCCTCCACTTT.

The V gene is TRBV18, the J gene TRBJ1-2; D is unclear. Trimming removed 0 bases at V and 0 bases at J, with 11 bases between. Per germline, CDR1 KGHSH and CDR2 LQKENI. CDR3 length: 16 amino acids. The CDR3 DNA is TGTGCCAGCTCACCACCGATCGGGTTAGCTAACTATGGCTACACCTTC. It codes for CASSPPIGLANYGYTF.

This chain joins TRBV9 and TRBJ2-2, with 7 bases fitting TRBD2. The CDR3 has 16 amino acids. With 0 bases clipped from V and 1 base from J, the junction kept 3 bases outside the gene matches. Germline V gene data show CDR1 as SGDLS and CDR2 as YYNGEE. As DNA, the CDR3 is TGTGCCAGCAGCGTAGTTGCGGGAGAGAACACCGGGGAGCTGTTTTTT. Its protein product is CASSVVAGENTGELFF.

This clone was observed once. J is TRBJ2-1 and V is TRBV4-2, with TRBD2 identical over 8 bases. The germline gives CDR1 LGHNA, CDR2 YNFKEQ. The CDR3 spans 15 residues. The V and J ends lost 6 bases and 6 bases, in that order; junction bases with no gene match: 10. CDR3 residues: CASSWLAGVGNEQFF. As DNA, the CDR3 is TGTGCCAGCAGTTGGCTAGCGGGTGTCGGCAATGAGCAGTTCTTC.

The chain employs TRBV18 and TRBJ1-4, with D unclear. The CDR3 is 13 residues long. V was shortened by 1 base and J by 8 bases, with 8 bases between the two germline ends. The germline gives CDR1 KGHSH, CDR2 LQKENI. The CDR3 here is CASSPLGREKLFF. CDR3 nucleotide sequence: TGTGCCAGCTCACCACTGGGGAGAGAAAAACTGTTTTTT.

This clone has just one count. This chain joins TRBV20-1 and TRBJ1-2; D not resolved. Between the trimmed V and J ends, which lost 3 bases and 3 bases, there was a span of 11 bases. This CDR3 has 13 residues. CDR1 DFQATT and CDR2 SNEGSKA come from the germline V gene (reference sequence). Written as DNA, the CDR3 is TGCAGTGCTAGTACCCCGGACCACTATGGCTACACCTTC. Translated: CSASTPDHYGYTF.

CDR3: CASSSTPGGYTF. The CDR3 nucleotides read TGTGCCAGCAGCTCCACTCCTGGTGGCTACACCTTC. The chain recombines TRBV7-9 with TRBJ1-2; D unresolved. Germline V gives CDR1 SEHNR, CDR2 FQNEAQ (reference sequence). CDR3 length equals 12 residues. Trimming removed 4 bases at V and 7 bases at J, with 10 bases between.

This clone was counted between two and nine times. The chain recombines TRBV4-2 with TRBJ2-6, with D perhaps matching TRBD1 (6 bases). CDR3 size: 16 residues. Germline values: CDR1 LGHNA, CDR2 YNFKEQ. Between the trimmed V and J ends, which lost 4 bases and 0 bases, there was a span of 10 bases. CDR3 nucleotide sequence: TGTGCCAGCAGCCGGAACAGGGACTCTGGGGCCAACGTCCTGACTTTC. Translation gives CASSRNRDSGANVLTF.

The DNA of the CDR3 is TGTGCCAGCCGTCTTCTAGCCAAAAACATTCAGTACTTC. This encodes CASRLLAKNIQYF. This chain joins TRBV6-5 and TRBJ2-4, with D uncertain. CDR1 MNHEY and CDR2 SVGAGI come from the germline V gene. V lost 8 bases to trimming and J lost 0 bases, with 8 bases between them. CDR3 length equals 13 residues.

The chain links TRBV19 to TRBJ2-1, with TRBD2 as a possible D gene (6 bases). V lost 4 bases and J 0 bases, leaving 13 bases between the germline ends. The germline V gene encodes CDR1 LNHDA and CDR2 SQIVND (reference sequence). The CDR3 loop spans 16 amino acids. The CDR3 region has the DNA TGTGCCAGTAGTAATGTCGTGGGGGGCTCCTACAATGAGCAGTTCTTC. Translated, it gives CASSNVVGGSYNEQFF.

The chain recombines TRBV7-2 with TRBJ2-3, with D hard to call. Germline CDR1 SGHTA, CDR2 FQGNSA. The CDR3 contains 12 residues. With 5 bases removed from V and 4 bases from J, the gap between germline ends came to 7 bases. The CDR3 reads CASSALADTQYF. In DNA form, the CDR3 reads TGTGCCAGCAGCGCCCTAGCAGATACGCAGTATTTT.

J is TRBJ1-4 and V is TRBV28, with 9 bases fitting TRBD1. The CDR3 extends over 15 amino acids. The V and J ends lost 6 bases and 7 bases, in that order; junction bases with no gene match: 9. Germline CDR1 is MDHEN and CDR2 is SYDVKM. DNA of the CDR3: TGTGCCAGCAGCGAGGGACAGGGAGGGAGTGAAAAACTGTTTTTT. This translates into CASSEGQGGSEKLFF.

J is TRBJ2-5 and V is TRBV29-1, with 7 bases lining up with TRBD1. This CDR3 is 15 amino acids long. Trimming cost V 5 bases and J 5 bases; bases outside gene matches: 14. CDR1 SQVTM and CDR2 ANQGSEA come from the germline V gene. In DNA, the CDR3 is TGCAGCGTTCTAAGTTTGACAGGGCCGAGGGAGACCCAGTACTTC. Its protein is CSVLSLTGPRETQYF.

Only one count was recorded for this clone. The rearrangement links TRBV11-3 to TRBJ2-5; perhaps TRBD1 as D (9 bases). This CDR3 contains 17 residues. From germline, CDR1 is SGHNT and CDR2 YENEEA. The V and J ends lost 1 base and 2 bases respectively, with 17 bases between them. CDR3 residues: CASSLVSGTGSQETQYF. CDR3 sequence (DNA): TGTGCCAGCAGCTTAGTTAGCGGGACAGGGAGTCAAGAGACCCAGTACTTC.

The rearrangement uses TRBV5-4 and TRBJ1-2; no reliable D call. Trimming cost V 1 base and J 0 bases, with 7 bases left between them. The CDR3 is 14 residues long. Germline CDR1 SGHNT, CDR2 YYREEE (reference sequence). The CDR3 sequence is CASSLLQANYGYTF. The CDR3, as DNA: TGTGCCAGCAGCTTGTTGCAGGCTAACTATGGCTACACCTTC.